This section outlines one TCR beta chain sequence together with its context. The sample belongs to a study of blood T cell repertoires in COVID-19. Study information: From the United States, Italy and Spain came samples of acute and convalescent COVID-19. Sample material is recorded as cDNA or gDNA derived from T cells, B-cell-depleted T cells, or PBMCs.

Germline loops: CDR1 LGHDT, CDR2 YNNKEL (reference sequence). The ends lost 1 base at V and 8 bases at J; junction bases unmatched: 4. This CDR3 spans 15 amino acids. Per the study methods: Cell counts per sample came from amplifying reference gene primers. Method: immunoSEQ multiplex PCR; TCRdb's copy keeps in-frame clones and lacks some. The V and J calls and clone size come from that table; D and trimming were worked out from the DNA. The table lists about 200,000 clones, 84% of them singletons, with about 12% in the top ten. The chain joins TRBV3-1 (or the pseudogene TRBV3-2) to TRBJ2-4; 11 nucleotides align to TRBD2. The clonotype originates from a human donor in a cohort sampled during active COVID-19. Sequencing input: peripheral blood. CDR3 in amino acids: CASSQGLAGSDIQYF. The CDR3 nucleotides read TGTGCCAGCAGCCAAGGACTAGCGGGATCGGACATTCAGTACTTC.